This TCR beta chain originates from a study of OX40 agonist ivuxolimab in advanced cancers. Regarding the research as a whole: Ivuxolimab was an agonistic, fully human IgG2 monoclonal antibody directed against OX40 (CD134), a costimulatory receptor. Partial responses occurred in three dose-escalation patients: two with cutaneous melanoma and one with hepatocellular carcinoma. The monotherapy dose-escalation portion (N of about 47 patients) of the phase I ivuxolimab trial is reported in the paper. The point of sequencing TCRbeta in the periphery was to test whether ivuxolimab changed TCR sequence diversity and drove clonal T-cell expansion. Intravenous ivuxolimab was administered to patients every 2 weeks at six dose levels: 0.01, 0.1, 0.3, 1.5, 3 and 10 mg/kg. Of the approximately 54 patients in dose escalation, 19 had hepatocellular carcinoma, roughly 15 had melanoma, 9 had renal cell carcinoma and 9 had head and neck cancer. In the dose-escalation cohort, 82.7% of patients were male, and the mean age was approximately 60 years, with a range of roughly 20 to 80. Prior anti-PD-1, anti-PD-L1 or anti-CTLA-4 therapy was permitted, and roughly two fifths of dose-escalation patients had received checkpoint inhibitors.

About this clone: Its cognate antigen has yet to be identified. Base qualities are not provided; no much larger clone lies one nucleotide away.

For sequencing of the TCRbeta CDR3 region, genomic DNA was extracted from the sorted cells. The immunoSEQ Assay was used for sequencing of TCRbeta CDR3 regions. Drawn from immuneACCESS, this table holds only the in-frame rearrangements with V and J called that TCRdb kept. Clones are partly lost; checked studies trace under half to an unresolved V gene and leave the rest unexplained. The sample table lists roughly 77,000 clones, roughly four fifths of them with a count of one. Roughly 0.5% of the sample is held by the ten biggest clonotypes. V gives up 4 bases and J gives up 6 bases, and the segment between their germline ends measures 17 bases. From the cysteine up to the phenylalanine, the CDR3 has a length of 14 residues. CDR3 DNA is the only sequence kept; it has 42 bases, read in frame from the first base. From the germline V gene, CDR1 is SQVTM and CDR2 is ANQGSEA. What the study reported, not specific to this receptor: Low levels of normalized T-cell clonal expansion were also seen in some patients who did not respond. At doses of 0.1 to 3.0 mg/kg, clonal expansion of both CD4+ and CD8+ blood T cells was observed from baseline to week 6. In the 0.1-3.0 mg/kg groups, partial responders had among the lowest normalized peripheral clonal expansion, particularly in CD8+ T cells. The antigen specificity of the clonally expanded peripheral T cells was not determined. After ivuxolimab, CD8+ T cells had more expanded clones than CD4+ T cells on average.

The trial excluded patients who had a history of autoimmune disease or were on systemic immunosuppression. Peripheral blood for TCR sequencing was collected from all dose cohorts at baseline, on cycle 4 day 1, and on cycle 7 day 1. The samples were taken from a phase I, first-in-human, multicenter, open-label dose-escalation trial of ivuxolimab. Adults with locally advanced or metastatic melanoma, renal cell, hepatocellular, or head and neck squamous cell carcinoma were enrolled in the trial. Before TCR sequencing, CD4+ T cells and CD8+ T cells from peripheral blood were sorted into separate populations.

The receptor comes from an adult with an advanced solid tumor such as melanoma, head and neck, liver or kidney cancer. The chain uses TRBV29-1 and TRBJ2-3; the best D guess is TRBD1, with 6 bases matching. The material sequenced was CD4+ or CD8+ T cells sorted from blood, taken in a trial of the OX40 agonist ivuxolimab. The CDR3 reads CSVGQVNKRDTQYF. The nucleotides are TGCAGCGTTGGACAGGTCAACAAAAGGGATACGCAGTATTTT.